This TCR beta chain was observed in a study of blood T cells in healthy people across ages (dated by TCRdb to the mid-2010s). Concerning the study at large: In model experiments, template switching captured about one uniquely barcoded TCR beta cDNA molecule for every two T cells. Using deep sequencing normalized with unique cDNA molecular identifiers, the study measured how TCR beta repertoire diversity changes with age. Four age groups were formed from the donors: young (average approximately 17 years), middle-aged (more than 35), aged (62) and long-lived (roughly 88). To avoid experimental bias, donors of different ages were spread randomly across the sequencing lanes. The study analyzed two additional independent replicas of 1 million unique cDNA reads from the same blood draw for two donors, one aged 18 to 29 and one aged 80 or older.

The receptor library was made with 5' RACE. Sequencing was carried out with an Illumina HiSeq 2500. A second about 7 to 12 cycle PCR used a sample-barcoded 5' primer and a J-beta primer mix. A unique molecular identifier was introduced onto each TCR beta cDNA molecule by a template-switch 5' adaptor carrying 12 random nucleotides. At least 3 million CDR3-containing paired-end reads were obtained from each sample. First-strand cDNA was synthesized from all RNA with the Mint cDNA synthesis kit, primed by a TRBC-specific oligonucleotide. After uracil-DNA glycosylase treatment, a first 18-cycle PCR used universal primers M1SS and BC2_uni_R on all cDNA. Processing in the source paper ran as follows. Normalization of each sample was performed by random selection of 1 million high-quality reads, each carrying a distinct molecular identifier. Reads with shared molecular identifiers were discarded instead of being binned into consensus sequences. CDR3 identification, clonotype clustering and error correction used MiTCR with a Q25 quality threshold and the strictest error-elimination algorithm. A nonparametric unseen species model with Euler transformation was used to estimate lower-bound total TCR beta diversity. TCRdb trimmed the raw reads at Q25, called clones with MiXCR and kept productive beta chains. Each entry merges the rows of one CDR3 protein and shows their most common DNA and genes. It is TCRdb's table, rather than the study itself, that gives the V and J calls and clone size. The sample table lists hundreds of thousands of distinct CDR3 sequences, 56% of them with a count of one. Roughly 24% of the sample is taken by the ten largest.

The roughly 42 donors, aged about 6 to 100 years, were systemically healthy Caucasian individuals from Russia. Each donor gave about 9.8 milliliters of peripheral blood, drawn into EDTA-treated Vacutainer tubes. Ficoll-Paque density-gradient centrifugation was used to isolate PBMCs, with at least 6 million per sample. Trizol reagent was used to extract total RNA from the PBMCs, yielding at least 5.5 micrograms per sample. For every donor, flow cytometry on a PBMC aliquot measured the percentage of naive CD45RAhigh/CD27high T cells. Here is what the overall study found, with its caveats: Because profiling used bulk unsorted PBMCs, naive and antigen-experienced compartments could not be compared conclusively. Donor CMV infection status was unknown, potentially confounding age-related changes in expanded clonotypes. The percentage of naive T cells measured by flow cytometry correlated strongly with observed TCR beta diversity. Estimates of total diversity from one million sequenced T cells were regarded as lower bounds and underestimates. Compared with the aged group, more naive CD4+ T cells, fewer expanded clones and increased TCR diversity were shown by the long-lived group, suggesting age selection. Observed TCR beta diversity per million T cells fell roughly linearly with age, and a significant reduction was already apparent by age around 44.

In the case of this clonotype: The specificity of this receptor is unknown. Within one base of it there is no much larger clone, and no base qualities were kept.

Including the terminal cysteine and phenylalanine, the CDR3 comprises 13 residues. The kept DNA is CDR3 alone, 39 bases in frame from the first base. CDR1 and CDR2, per the germline V gene, are SGHAT and FQNNGV. V sheds 0 bases and J sheds 11 bases, leaving 13 bases between their ends. The V and J genes are TRBV11-2 and TRBJ1-1, with the D segment identity uncertain. This TCR was sampled from a man aged 35-49 years in good health. The sample comprised blood. The nucleotide sequence reads TGTGCCAGCAGCTTAGAAATCGGAGTTGTGGCTTTCTTT. Translated, this gives CASSLEIGVVAFF.